This TCR beta chain was observed in a study of T cells in Graves' hyperthyroidism and ophthalmopathy. Study results and limitations: In the analysis, a 13 V-J model separated ophthalmopathy from stable hyperthyroidism.

RNA transcripts yielded amplified TCR beta CDR3 regions. HTBI primers drove first-round RT-PCR of the TCR CDR3. TCRdb analysed the multiplex PCR reads with MiXCR anew, one entry per CDR3 protein. The data contain hundreds of thousands of distinct CDR3 sequences, 20% of them singletons. This clonotype was observed at least ten times. The target antigen is unknown. The V gene lost 5 bases and the J gene lost 6 bases, with 13 bases spanning the gap. The CDR3 runs to 13 residues. Clinical symptoms, serum thyroxine, TRAb, thyroid ultrasound and orbital computed tomography established diagnosis. The TCR comes from a man aged 25-45 years with Graves' ophthalmopathy. The chain has TRBV12-3 or TRBV12-4 and TRBJ1-1, with D possibly TRBD1 on 5 matching bases. Sequencing input: blood. The CDR3 is CASSVTVPPEAFF. CDR3 sequence (DNA): TGTGCCAGCAGTGTGACAGTTCCCCCTGAAGCTTTCTTT.